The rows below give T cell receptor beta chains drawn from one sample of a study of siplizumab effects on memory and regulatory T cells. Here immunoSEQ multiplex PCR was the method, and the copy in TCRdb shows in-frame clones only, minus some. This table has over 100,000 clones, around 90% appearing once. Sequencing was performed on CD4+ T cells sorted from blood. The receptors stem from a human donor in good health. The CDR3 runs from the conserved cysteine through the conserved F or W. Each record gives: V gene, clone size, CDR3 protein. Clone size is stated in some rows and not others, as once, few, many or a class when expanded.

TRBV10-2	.	CASRDIAGGQDTQYF
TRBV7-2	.	CASSPSRETQYF
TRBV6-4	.	CASSAAPSGRGNTEAFF
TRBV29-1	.	CSVALPLGAGSSYEQYF
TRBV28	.	CASSTRGGLGQALSSGANVLTF
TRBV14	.	CASSQGQPSEAFF
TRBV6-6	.	CASREPRGGIAEAFF
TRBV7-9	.	CASSRQGLAHEQFF
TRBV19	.	CASIETGGIHQPQHF
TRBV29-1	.	CSVEIGAGYSYNEQFF
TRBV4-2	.	CASSPAFEGGQFF
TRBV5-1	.	CASGNPGDQETQYF
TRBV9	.	CASSPQGLAIDTQYF
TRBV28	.	CASSAGRAMNTEAFF
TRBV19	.	CASSQKMHTEAFF
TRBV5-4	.	CASSLLGVKTQYF
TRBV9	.	CASSVPGGGSRQFF
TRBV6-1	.	CASKRQAGAFF
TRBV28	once	CASSSGSWDRGSYEQYF
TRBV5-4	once	CASSLGAGQLYGYTF
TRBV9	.	CASSYSSGNYNEQFF
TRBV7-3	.	CASSLSQNTEAFF
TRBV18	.	CASSPPSSYEQYF
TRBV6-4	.	CASSGTGGESYTF
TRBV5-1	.	CASSLAGAVGRANVLTF
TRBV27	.	CASTQGGRGTGELFF
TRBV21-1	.	CASGLGTSGKDEQFF
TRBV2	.	CASSADWGVSNQPQHF
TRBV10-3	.	CAISVNGNTIYF
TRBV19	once	CASSDPRGAFSNQPQHF
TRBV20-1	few	CSAIPQIEAFF
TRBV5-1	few	CASSLGVMGTGELFF
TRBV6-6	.	CASSLRQGAGETQYF
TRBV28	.	CASSVTGTAYQETQYF
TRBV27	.	CASSQFRGGGVYGYTF
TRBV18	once	CASKPDERTEAFF
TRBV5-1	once	CASSPRPRQLSYNEQFF
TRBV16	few	CASSHYRDRSFSLF